This is a list of T cell receptor beta chains from one sample in a study of shared clonotypes between healthy human individuals. Assay used: immunoSEQ multiplex PCR; TCRdb lists only in-frame clones, some missing. This sample has 85,000 to 100,000 clones; under 70% occur once, and the top ten carry roughly 40%. Sample: memory CD8+ T cells sorted from blood. The source is a young man in good health. The CDR3 runs from the conserved cysteine through the conserved F or W.

>TRBJ1-5|TRBV28
CASSIRDILSAQPQHF
>TRBJ1-2|TRBV7-2
CASSPMSGGPYGYTF
>TRBJ2-2|TRBV6-5
CASSYRQGREHRGAVF
>TRBJ1-1|TRBV19
CASSTFQPNTEAFF
>TRBJ2-3|TRBV5-6
CASSLAARGGTDTQYF
>TRBJ1-1|TRBV4-2
CASSDTGRGAFF
>TRBJ2-7|TRBV5-4
CASSFGTSYEQYF
>TRBJ2-7|TRBV4-3
CASSPTRGGIAIYEQYF
>TRBJ2-7|TRBV20-1
CSARESYEQYF
>TRBJ1-5|TRBV6-5
CASSLIRNSNQPQHF
>TRBJ1-1|TRBV28
CASNSRRTEAFF
>TRBJ1-5|TRBV6-1
CASSDVQSNQPQHF
>TRBJ2-3|TRBV27
CASSLLRTGGVTDTQYF
>TRBJ2-3|TRBV12-5
CASGPQYPNTDTQYF
>TRBJ1-5|TRBV19
CASRSSVLGNQPQHF
>TRBJ2-3|TRBV7-6
CASSFGGRRSTDTQYF
>TRBJ2-6|TRBV13
CASSGAGAVANVLTF
>TRBJ2-3|TRBV25-1
CASSDSGYTDTQYF